These 10 T cell receptor beta chains share one sample of origin, sequenced in a study of cytomegalovirus exposure and HLA in healthy donors. It was with 60 Vbeta and 13 Jbeta primers that the PCR ran. The data were produced by immunoSEQ multiplex PCR, yet TCRdb's version contains in-frame clones alone and is incomplete. This table holds fewer than 250,000 clones. Sequencing was carried out using PBMCs. The receptors shown here come from a woman between 25 and 40 years old in good health and CMV-seropositive.

Remarks on this clone: In the same sample, other DNA sequences code for this CDR3. This chain links TRBV9 with TRBJ1-1; D gene unclear. Per the germline V gene, CDR1 is SGDLS and CDR2 is YYNGEE. CDR3 size: 13 residues. Trimming shortened V by 0 bases and J by 5 bases, and 8 bases separated the two germline ends. The CDR3 region has the DNA TGTGCCAGCAGCGTAGGGGCCGGTACTGAAGCTTTCTTT. Translating it yields CASSVGAGTEAFF.

V and J are TRBV7-8 and TRBJ1-3; the D gene is possibly TRBD1 (6 bases). The V gene lost 4 bases and the J gene lost 0 bases, with 16 bases spanning the gap. Germline V gene lookup returns CDR1 SGHVS and CDR2 FQNEAQ. The CDR3 has 17 amino acids. The CDR3 spells CASSSRPNRDSGNTIYF. The CDR3 coding sequence is TGTGCCAGCAGCTCTAGACCGAACAGGGACTCTGGAAACACCATATATTTT. Full variable domain (missing parts from reference TRBV7-8 and TRBJ1-3): GAGVSQSPRYKVAKRGQDVALRCDPISGHVSLFWYQQALGQGPEFLTYFQNEAQLDKSGLPSDRFFAERPEGSVSTLKIQRTQQEDSAVYLCASSSRPNRDSGNTIYFGEGSWLTVV.

This chain uses TRBV19 with TRBJ1-5; TRBD1 matches 9 bases. The CDR3 is made up of 16 amino acids. CDR1 LNHDA and CDR2 SQIVND come from the germline V gene (reference sequence). V dropped 1 base and J dropped 2; count of bases not matched to a gene: 3. The CDR3 loop is CASSIGGTGRNQPQHF. In DNA form, the CDR3 reads TGTGCCAGTAGTATAGGGGGGACAGGGCGCAATCAGCCCCAGCATTTT.

The chain recombines TRBV5-1 with TRBJ1-1; D is possibly TRBD1 (5 bases). V was cut by 5 bases and J by 1 base, with 9 bases left in between. The CDR3 has 13 amino acids. Per the germline V gene, CDR1 is SGHRS and CDR2 is YFSETQ. The CDR3 reads CASSYDRNTEAFF. Written as DNA, the CDR3 is TGCGCCAGCAGTTATGACAGGAACACTGAAGCTTTCTTT.

The rearrangement links TRBV9 to TRBJ2-3, with D perhaps TRBD2 (5 bases). V gave up 5 bases and J gave up 1 base, with 5 bases separating them. In germline, CDR1 is SGDLS, CDR2 YYNGEE. The CDR3 is 12 residues long. This chain's CDR3 is CASRRGTDTQYF. CDR3 sequence (DNA): TGTGCCAGCAGGAGGGGCACAGATACGCAGTATTTT.

Comment on this clone: This sample includes further DNA sequences coding for the same CDR3. The V and J genes are TRBV19 and TRBJ2-5, with TRBD1 identical over 10 bases. Germline V gene sequence: CDR1 LNHDA, CDR2 SQIVND (reference sequence). The CDR3 loop spans 16 amino acids. Germline trimming cut 6 bases from V and 5 bases from J; bases unmatched to any gene: 12. The CDR3 coding sequence is TGTGCCAGTAGCATACTATCCGGGACAGGGGAGGAGACCCAGTACTTC. This sequence encodes CASSILSGTGEETQYF.

The V gene is TRBV2, the J gene TRBJ1-3; D ambiguous. Germline CDR1 SNHLY, CDR2 FYNNEI. This CDR3 has 16 residues. V lost 3 bases and J lost 0, with 12 bases in between. The CDR3 here is CASSDLEGASGNTIYF. The CDR3 DNA follows: TGTGCCAGCAGTGATCTGGAGGGAGCCTCTGGAAACACCATATATTTT. The variable domain in full, with the rest retrieved from reference TRBV2 and TRBJ1-3, is EPEVTQTPSHQVTQMGQEVILRCVPISNHLYFYWYRQILGQKVEFLVSFYNNEISEKSEIFDDQFSVERPDGSNFTLKIRSTKLEDSAMYFCASSDLEGASGNTIYFGEGSWLTVV.

This chain links TRBV9 with TRBJ1-5; 7 bases are a match to TRBD1. The CDR3 spans 14 residues. CDR1 and CDR2 from the germline V gene are SGDLS and YYNGEE. Losses at the gene ends were 5 bases for V and 1 base for J; bases not matched to a gene: 3. CDR3 DNA: TGTGCCAGCAGTAGGGGGCGAAGCAATCAGCCCCAGCATTTT. Protein: CASSRGRSNQPQHF.

The chain carries TRBV28 and TRBJ2-7; 7 bases fit TRBD2. The germline V gene encodes CDR1 MDHEN and CDR2 SYDVKM. The junction had 6 bases not matched to a gene; V was cut back by 2 bases and J by 5 bases. This CDR3 is 14 amino acids long. The CDR3 is CASSLTLGRDEQYF. As DNA, the CDR3 is TGTGCCAGCAGTTTAACCCTAGGGAGGGACGAGCAGTACTTC. Full variable domain (remainder filled in from reference TRBV28 and TRBJ2-7): DVKVTQSSRYLVKRTGEKVFLECVQDMDHENMFWYRQDPGLGLRLIYFSYDVKMKEKGDIPEGYSVSREKKERFSLILESASTNQTSMYLCASSLTLGRDEQYFGPGTRLTVT.

Remarks on this clone: Germline and junction disagree at one end, which may indicate a read error. The rearrangement joins TRBV7-9 to TRBJ1-2; 12 bases align to TRBD1. The length of the CDR3 is 16 residues. CDR1 and CDR2 from the germline V gene are SEHNR and FQNEAQ (reference sequence). This chain's CDR3 is CASSLVGTGGAPECSF. The CDR3 DNA is TGTGCCAGCAGCTTAGTGGGGACAGGGGGCGCCCCAGAGTGCTCCTTC. The whole variable domain, filled in from reference TRBV7-9 and TRBJ1-2, reads DTGVSQNPRHKITKRGQNVTFRCDPISEHNRLYWYRQTLGQGPEFLTYFQNEAQLEKSRLLSDRFSAERPKGSFSTLEIQRTEQGDSAMYLCASSLVGTGGAPECSFGSGTRLTVV.